This T cell receptor beta chain was sequenced in a study of response to subunit inactivated influenza vaccine. TCRdb re-analysed the RT-PCR reads in MiXCR, keeping a single row per CDR3 protein. The table lists about 480,000 distinct CDR3 sequences, about 25% of them singletons. This clonotype has a handful of counts. This CDR3 comprises 14 residues. The V gene's germline CDR1 is SGDLS and CDR2 YYNGEE. The J segment lost 7 bases and the V segment lost 3 bases, leaving 7 bases of the junction unmatched. The source material was CD4+ T cells sorted from PBMCs, sampled about 5 days after vaccination. The sequence derives from a man aged 45-60 years who received an inactivated influenza vaccine. J is TRBJ1-5 and V is TRBV9; 7 nucleotides align to TRBD1. The CDR3, as DNA: TGTGCCAGCAGCGCTACCAACAGGGGCCAGCCCCAGCATTTT. Protein sequence: CASSATNRGQPQHF.